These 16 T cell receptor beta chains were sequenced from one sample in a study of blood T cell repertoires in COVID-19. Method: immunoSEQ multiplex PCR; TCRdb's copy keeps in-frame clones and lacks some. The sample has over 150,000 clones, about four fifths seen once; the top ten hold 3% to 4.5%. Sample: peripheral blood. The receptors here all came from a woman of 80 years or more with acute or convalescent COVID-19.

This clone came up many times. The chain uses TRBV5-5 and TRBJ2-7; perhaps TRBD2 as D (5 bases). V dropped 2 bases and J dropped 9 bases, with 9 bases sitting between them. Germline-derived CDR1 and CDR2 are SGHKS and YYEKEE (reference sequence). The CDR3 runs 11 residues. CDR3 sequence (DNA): TGTGCCAGCAGCTTTACCGGGATGCAGTACTTC. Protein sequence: CASSFTGMQYF.

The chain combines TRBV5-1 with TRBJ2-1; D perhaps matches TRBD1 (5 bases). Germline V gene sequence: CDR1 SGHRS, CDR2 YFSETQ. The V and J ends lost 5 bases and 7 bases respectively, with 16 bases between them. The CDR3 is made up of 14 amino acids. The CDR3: CASSPEGVYNEQFF. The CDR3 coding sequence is TGCGCCAGCAGTCCTGAAGGGGTATATAATGAGCAGTTCTTC.

In nucleotides, the CDR3 is TGTGCCAGCAGCTTGCAGGGTTTCTACAATGAGCAGTTCTTC. As protein: CASSLQGFYNEQFF. The genes are TRBV5-5 and TRBJ2-1; possibly TRBD1 for D (5 bases). Germline-derived CDR1 and CDR2 are SGHKS and YYEKEE (reference sequence). The CDR3 length is 14 residues. V lost 1 base, J lost 3 bases, and 8 bases lay in between.

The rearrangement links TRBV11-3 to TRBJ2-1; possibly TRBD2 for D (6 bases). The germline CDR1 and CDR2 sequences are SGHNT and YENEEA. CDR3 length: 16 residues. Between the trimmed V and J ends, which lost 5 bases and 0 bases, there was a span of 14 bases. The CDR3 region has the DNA TGTGCCAGCAGCCCCGACGGGAGTCCCTCCTACAATGAGCAGTTCTTC. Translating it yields CASSPDGSPSYNEQFF.

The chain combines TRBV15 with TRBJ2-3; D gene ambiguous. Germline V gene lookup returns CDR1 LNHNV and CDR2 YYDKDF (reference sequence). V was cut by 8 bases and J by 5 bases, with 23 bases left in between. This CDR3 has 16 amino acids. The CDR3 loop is CATPTLTFLPQDTQYF. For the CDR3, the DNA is TGTGCCACCCCCACTCTCACCTTTCTACCCCAAGATACGCAGTATTTT.

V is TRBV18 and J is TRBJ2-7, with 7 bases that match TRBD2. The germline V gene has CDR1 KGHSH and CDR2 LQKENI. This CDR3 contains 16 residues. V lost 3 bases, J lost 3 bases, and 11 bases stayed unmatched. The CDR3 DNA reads TGTGCCAGCTCACCGGCGGTCTCGGGAGGCCACTACGAGCAGTACTTC. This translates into CASSPAVSGGHYEQYF.

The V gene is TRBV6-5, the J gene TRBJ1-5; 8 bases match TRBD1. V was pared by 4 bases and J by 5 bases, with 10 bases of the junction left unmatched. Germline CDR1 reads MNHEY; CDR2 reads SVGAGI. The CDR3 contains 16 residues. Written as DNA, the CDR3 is TGTGCCAGCAGTTTCTTCAGGGGGCAGGGGGATCAGCCCCAGCATTTT. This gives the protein CASSFFRGQGDQPQHF.

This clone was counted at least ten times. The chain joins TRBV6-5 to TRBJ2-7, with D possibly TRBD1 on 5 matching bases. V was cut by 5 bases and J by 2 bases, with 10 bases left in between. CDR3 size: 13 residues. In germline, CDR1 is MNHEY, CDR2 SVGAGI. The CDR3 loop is CASSRQSTYEQYF. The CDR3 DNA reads TGTGCCAGCAGTAGACAGAGTACCTACGAGCAGTACTTC.

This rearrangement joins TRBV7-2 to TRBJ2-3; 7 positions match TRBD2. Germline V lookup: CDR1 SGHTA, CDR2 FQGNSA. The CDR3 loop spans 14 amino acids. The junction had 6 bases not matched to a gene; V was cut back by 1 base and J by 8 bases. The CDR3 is CASSLEPSGGTQYF. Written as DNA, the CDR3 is TGTGCCAGCAGCTTAGAACCCTCGGGGGGTACGCAGTATTTT.

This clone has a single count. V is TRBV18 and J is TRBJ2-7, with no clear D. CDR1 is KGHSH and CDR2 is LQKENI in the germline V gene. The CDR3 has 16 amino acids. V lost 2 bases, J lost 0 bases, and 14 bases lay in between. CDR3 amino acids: CASSPNAGSSSYEQYF. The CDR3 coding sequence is TGTGCCAGCTCACCAAACGCCGGGTCTAGCTCCTACGAGCAGTACTTC.

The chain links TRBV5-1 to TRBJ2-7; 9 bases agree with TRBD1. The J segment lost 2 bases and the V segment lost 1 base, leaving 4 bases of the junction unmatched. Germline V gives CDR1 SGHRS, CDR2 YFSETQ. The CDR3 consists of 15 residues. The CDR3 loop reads CASSLSDRGTYEQYF. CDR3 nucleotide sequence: TGCGCCAGCAGCTTGTCGGACAGGGGAACCTACGAGCAGTACTTC. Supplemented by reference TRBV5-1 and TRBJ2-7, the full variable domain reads KAGVTQTPRYLIKTRGQQVTLSCSPISGHRSVSWYQQTPGQGLQFLFEYFSETQRNKGNFPGRFSGRQFSNSRSEMNVSTLELGDSALYLCASSLSDRGTYEQYFGPGTRLTVT.

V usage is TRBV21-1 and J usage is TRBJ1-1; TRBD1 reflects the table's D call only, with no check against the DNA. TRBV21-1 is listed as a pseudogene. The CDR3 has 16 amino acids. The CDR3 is CASSKGGWGLVTEAFF. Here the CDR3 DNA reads TGTGCCAGCAGCAAAGGGGGATGGGGGCTTGTCACTGAAGCTTTCTTT.

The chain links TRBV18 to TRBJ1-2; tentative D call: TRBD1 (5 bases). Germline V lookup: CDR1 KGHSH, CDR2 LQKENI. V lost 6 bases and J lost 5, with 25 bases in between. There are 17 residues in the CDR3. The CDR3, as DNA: TGTGCCAGCTCTCGAACCCAGGACACGTCGGTTACTTATGGCTACACCTTC. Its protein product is CASSRTQDTSVTYGYTF.

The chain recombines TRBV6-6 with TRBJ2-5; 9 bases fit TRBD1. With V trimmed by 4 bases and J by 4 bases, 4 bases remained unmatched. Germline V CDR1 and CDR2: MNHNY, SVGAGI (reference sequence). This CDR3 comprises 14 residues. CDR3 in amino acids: CASSFTGGGETQYF. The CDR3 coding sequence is TGTGCCAGCAGTTTTACAGGGGGCGGAGAGACCCAGTACTTC.

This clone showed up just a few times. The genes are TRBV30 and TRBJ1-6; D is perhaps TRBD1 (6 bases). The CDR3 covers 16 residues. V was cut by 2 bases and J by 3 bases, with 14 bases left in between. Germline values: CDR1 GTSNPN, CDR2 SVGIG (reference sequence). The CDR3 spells CAWSQRTRGYNSPLHF. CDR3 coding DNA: TGTGCCTGGAGTCAGAGGACCAGGGGCTATAATTCACCCCTCCACTTT.

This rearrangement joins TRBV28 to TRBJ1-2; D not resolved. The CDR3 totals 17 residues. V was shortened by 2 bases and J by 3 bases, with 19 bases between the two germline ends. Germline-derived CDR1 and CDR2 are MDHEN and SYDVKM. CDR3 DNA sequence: TGTGCCAGCAGTTTAGGTGGGCAGGCAGGATTCCACTATGGCTACACCTTC. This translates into CASSLGGQAGFHYGYTF.